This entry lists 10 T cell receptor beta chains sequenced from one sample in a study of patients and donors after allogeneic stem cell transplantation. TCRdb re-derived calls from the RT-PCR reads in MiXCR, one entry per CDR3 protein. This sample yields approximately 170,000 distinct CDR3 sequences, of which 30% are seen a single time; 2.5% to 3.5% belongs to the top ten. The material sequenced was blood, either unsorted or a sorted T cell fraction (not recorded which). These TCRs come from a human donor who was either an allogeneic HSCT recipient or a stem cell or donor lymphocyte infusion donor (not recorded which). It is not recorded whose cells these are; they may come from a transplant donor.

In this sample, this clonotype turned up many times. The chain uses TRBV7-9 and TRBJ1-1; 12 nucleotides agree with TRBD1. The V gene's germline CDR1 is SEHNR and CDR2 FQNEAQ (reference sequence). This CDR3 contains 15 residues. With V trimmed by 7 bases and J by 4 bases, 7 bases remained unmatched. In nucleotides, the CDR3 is TGTGCCAGCAACCTGGGGACAGGGGGCGCCACTGAAGCTTTCTTT. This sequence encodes CASNLGTGGATEAFF.

The CDR3 loop reads CSASGGGDQPQHF. CDR3 in DNA: TGCAGCGCTTCGGGAGGGGGGGATCAGCCCCAGCATTTT. The V and J genes are TRBV29-1 and TRBJ1-5; TRBD1 is a possible D gene (6 bases). The CDR3 runs 13 residues. Germline assignment: CDR1 SQVTM and CDR2 ANQGSEA. Trimming removed 7 bases from V and 5 bases from J, with 15 bases in between.

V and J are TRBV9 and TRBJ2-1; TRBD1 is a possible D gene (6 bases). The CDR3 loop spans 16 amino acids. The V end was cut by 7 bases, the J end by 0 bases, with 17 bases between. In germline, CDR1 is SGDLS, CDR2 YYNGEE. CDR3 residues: CASQGGPPSSYNEQFF. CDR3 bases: TGTGCCAGCCAAGGGGGACCGCCTAGCTCCTACAATGAGCAGTTCTTC.

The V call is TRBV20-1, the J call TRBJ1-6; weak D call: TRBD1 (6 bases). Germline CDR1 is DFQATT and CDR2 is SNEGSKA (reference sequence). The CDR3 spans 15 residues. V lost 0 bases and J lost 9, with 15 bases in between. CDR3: CSARDKKGGSSPLHF. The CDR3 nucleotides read TGCAGTGCTAGAGATAAGAAGGGGGGAAGTTCACCCCTCCACTTT.

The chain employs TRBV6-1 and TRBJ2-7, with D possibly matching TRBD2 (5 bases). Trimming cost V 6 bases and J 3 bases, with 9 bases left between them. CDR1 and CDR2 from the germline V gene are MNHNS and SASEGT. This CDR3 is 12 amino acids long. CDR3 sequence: CASSRTFYEQYF. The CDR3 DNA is TGTGCCAGCAGCCGGACTTTCTACGAGCAGTACTTC.

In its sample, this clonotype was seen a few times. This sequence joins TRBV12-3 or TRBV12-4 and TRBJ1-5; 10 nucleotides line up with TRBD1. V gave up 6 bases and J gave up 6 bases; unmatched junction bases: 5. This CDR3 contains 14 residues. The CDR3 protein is CASSWGTGVQPQHF. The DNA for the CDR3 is TGTGCCAGCAGCTGGGGGACAGGGGTTCAGCCCCAGCATTTT.

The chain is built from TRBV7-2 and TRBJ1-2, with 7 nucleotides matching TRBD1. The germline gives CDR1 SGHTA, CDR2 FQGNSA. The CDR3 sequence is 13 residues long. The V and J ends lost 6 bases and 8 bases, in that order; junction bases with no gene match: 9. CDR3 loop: CASRVATGVGYTF. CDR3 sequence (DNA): TGTGCCAGCAGGGTTGCAACAGGGGTAGGCTACACCTTC.

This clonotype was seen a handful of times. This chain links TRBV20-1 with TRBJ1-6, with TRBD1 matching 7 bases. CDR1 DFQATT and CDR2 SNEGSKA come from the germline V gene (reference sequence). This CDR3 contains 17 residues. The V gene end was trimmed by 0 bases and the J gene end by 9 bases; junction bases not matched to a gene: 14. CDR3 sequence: CSARDNSRQGSSSPLHF. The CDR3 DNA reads TGCAGTGCTAGAGATAATTCCCGACAGGGTTCGAGTTCACCCCTCCACTTT.

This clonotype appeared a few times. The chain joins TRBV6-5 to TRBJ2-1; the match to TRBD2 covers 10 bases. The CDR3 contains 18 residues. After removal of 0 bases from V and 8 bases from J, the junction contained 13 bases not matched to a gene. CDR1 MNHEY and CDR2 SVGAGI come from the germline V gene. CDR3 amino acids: CASSYSKGSLAGEHEQFF. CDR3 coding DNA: TGTGCCAGCAGTTACTCGAAGGGTAGCCTAGCGGGAGAGCATGAGCAGTTCTTC.

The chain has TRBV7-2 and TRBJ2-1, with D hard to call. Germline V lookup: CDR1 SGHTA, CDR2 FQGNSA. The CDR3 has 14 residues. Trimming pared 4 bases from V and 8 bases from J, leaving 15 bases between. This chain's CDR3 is CASSSAYQYDEQFF. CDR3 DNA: TGTGCCAGCAGCTCCGCTTATCAGTACGATGAGCAGTTCTTC.